The TCR beta chain described here comes from a study of regulatory T cells in long-lasting Graves disease. Indicated time point: newly diagnosed GD, antithyroid drugs for less than 3 months. The TCR library used RNA extracted from PBMCs. Both iRepertoire HTBI primers and Arm-PCR of CDR3 regions were used to build the TCR beta libraries. TCRdb processed the multiplex PCR reads anew with MiXCR; each CDR3 protein has one entry. This table has around 330,000 distinct CDR3 sequences, 18% appearing once. Germline V CDR1 and CDR2: MDHEN, SYDVKM. CDR3 size: 13 residues. V shed 3 bases and J shed 7 bases, with 10 bases lying between them. This clonotype has a count of ten or more.

V gene TRBV28 combines with J gene TRBJ2-1; tentatively, D is TRBD1 (5 bases). The source is a female donor with Graves disease. Specimen: peripheral blood mononuclear cells (PBMCs), collected at new diagnosis, from a patient treated with antithyroid drugs. CDR3 bases: TGTGCCAGCAGTTTCACGAACAGGAATGAGCAGTTCTTC. Translating it yields CASSFTNRNEQFF. The full variable domain, with the rest looked up from reference TRBV28 and TRBJ2-1, is DVKVTQSSRYLVKRTGEKVFLECVQDMDHENMFWYRQDPGLGLRLIYFSYDVKMKEKGDIPEGYSVSREKKERFSLILESASTNQTSMYLCASSFTNRNEQFFGPGTRLTVL.